This TCR beta chain was identified during a study of T cell changes during pregnancy in multiple sclerosis. Repertoires were generated with immunoSEQ multiplex PCR, while TCRdb's copy carries only in-frame clones and drops some. Found here are over 60,000 clones, around nine tenths of them singletons; the top ten hold roughly 0.3%. This CDR3 is 15 amino acids long. Germline V gene lookup returns CDR1 MNHEY and CDR2 SVGAGI. The V gene end was trimmed by 6 bases and the J gene end by 4 bases; junction bases not matched to a gene: 10. The J gene is TRBJ2-7, the V gene TRBV6-5; TRBD1 aligns across 9 bases. The source was CD4+ T cells from peripheral blood mononuclear cells, collected in the third trimester of pregnancy. This clonotype was sampled from a female donor in good health, enrolled as a control in a pregnancy study. CDR3 sequence: CASSRYRGREYEQYF. The CDR3 DNA is TGTGCCAGCAGCCGCTACAGGGGGCGAGAATACGAGCAGTACTTC.